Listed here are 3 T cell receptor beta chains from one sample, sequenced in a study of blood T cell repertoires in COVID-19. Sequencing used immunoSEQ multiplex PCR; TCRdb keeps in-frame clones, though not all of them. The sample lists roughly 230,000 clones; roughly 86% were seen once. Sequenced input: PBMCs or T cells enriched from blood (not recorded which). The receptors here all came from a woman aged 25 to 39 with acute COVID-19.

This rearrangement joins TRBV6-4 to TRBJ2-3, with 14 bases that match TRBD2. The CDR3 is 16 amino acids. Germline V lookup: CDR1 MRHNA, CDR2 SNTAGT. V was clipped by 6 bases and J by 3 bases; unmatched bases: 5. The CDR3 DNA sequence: TGTGCCAGCAGCGATGGACTAGCGGGGGGAACAGATACGCAGTATTTT. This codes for CASSDGLAGGTDTQYF.

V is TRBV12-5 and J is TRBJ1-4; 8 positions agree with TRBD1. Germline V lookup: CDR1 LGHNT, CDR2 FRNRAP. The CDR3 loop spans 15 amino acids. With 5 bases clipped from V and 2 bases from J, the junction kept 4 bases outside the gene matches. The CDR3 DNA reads TGTGCTAGTGGTAAGAGACAGGGGACTAATGAAAAACTGTTTTTT. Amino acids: CASGKRQGTNEKLFF.

The CDR3 here is CAWSPLTVIGDGYTF. The CDR3 DNA follows: TGTGCCTGGAGCCCCCTTACCGTGATAGGGGATGGCTACACCTTC. This chain uses TRBV30 with TRBJ1-2, with D perhaps TRBD1 (5 bases). V lost 3 bases and J lost 6, with 20 bases in between. In germline, CDR1 is GTSNPN, CDR2 SVGIG (reference sequence). There are 15 residues in the CDR3.